The 14 T cell receptor beta chains in this list originate from one sample, sequenced in a study of blood T cell repertoires in COVID-19. Clones were read by immunoSEQ multiplex PCR, and TCRdb kept only the in-frame ones, dropping some. This sample has a few hundred thousand clones, with approximately 87% found just once. The source material was peripheral blood. The source of these receptors is a woman in her fifties or sixties with active or convalescent COVID-19.

The J gene is TRBJ2-1, the V gene TRBV7-2, with 11 nucleotides matching TRBD2. The germline V gene has CDR1 SGHTA and CDR2 FQGNSA. CDR3 length: 16 amino acids. Losses at the gene ends were 2 bases for V and 9 bases for J; bases not matched to a gene: 9. Here the CDR3 DNA reads TGTGCCAGCAGCTTATTTTTTACTAGCGGGAGCGGTGAGCAGTTCTTC. This gives the protein CASSLFFTSGSGEQFF.

The CDR3 spells CAISEQGSYNEQFF. CDR3 nucleotide sequence: TGTGCCATCAGTGAACAGGGGTCCTACAATGAGCAGTTCTTC. The genes are TRBV10-3 and TRBJ2-1; TRBD1 matches 7 bases. This CDR3 spans 14 amino acids. Germline-derived CDR1 and CDR2 are ENHRY and SYGVKD. The J segment lost 1 base and the V segment lost 3 bases, leaving 0 bases of the junction unmatched.

This clone has just one count. The J gene is TRBJ2-5, the V gene TRBV12-3 or TRBV12-4; a possible D gene is TRBD1 (6 bases). This CDR3 is built from 12 residues. V lost 6 bases, J lost 2 bases, and 7 bases lay in between. CDR3 protein: CASRQGQETQYF. The CDR3 nucleotides read TGTGCCAGCAGACAGGGACAAGAGACCCAGTACTTC.

V and J are TRBV19 and TRBJ1-5; the D gene is possibly TRBD1 (6 bases). The CDR3 is made up of 15 amino acids. Trimming cost V 2 bases and J 6 bases, with 14 bases left between them. Per the germline V gene, CDR1 is LNHDA and CDR2 is SQIVND (reference sequence). DNA for the CDR3: TGTGCCAGTAGTATATTTTCACAGGGCGTTCAGCCCCAGCATTTT. Translated: CASSIFSQGVQPQHF.

The V call is TRBV28, the J call TRBJ2-1, with TRBD1 matching over 8 bases. This CDR3 comprises 15 residues. The germline V gene encodes CDR1 MDHEN and CDR2 SYDVKM. V shed 3 bases, J shed 0 bases, and the junction held 1 base outside the gene matches. DNA for the CDR3: TGTGCCAGCAGTTTGGGGACAGGCTCCTACAATGAGCAGTTCTTC. Translated: CASSLGTGSYNEQFF. Full variable domain (rest looked up from reference TRBV28 and TRBJ2-1): DVKVTQSSRYLVKRTGEKVFLECVQDMDHENMFWYRQDPGLGLRLIYFSYDVKMKEKGDIPEGYSVSREKKERFSLILESASTNQTSMYLCASSLGTGSYNEQFFGPGTRLTVL.

V usage is TRBV4-3 and J usage is TRBJ2-5; TRBD2 aligns across 11 bases. After removal of 3 bases from V and 2 bases from J, the junction contained 5 bases not matched to a gene. CDR1 and CDR2 (germline): LGHNA, YSLEER. The CDR3 is made up of 16 amino acids. The CDR3 loop reads CASSHVGTSGQETQYF. DNA of the CDR3: TGCGCCAGCAGCCATGTCGGGACTAGCGGACAAGAGACCCAGTACTTC.

The CDR3 DNA sequence: TGTGCCACCAGTGACCAGACTAGATCGCAGTATTTT. It encodes CATSDQTRSQYF. The chain combines TRBV24-1 with TRBJ2-3, with D possibly matching TRBD2 (6 bases). The CDR3 has 12 amino acids. V was clipped by 4 bases and J by 10 bases, with 11 bases between them. Germline V gene lookup returns CDR1 KGHDR and CDR2 SFDVKD.

V gene TRBV7-2 combines with J gene TRBJ1-2; D may be TRBD1 (6 bases). V was trimmed by 5 bases and J by 8 bases, leaving 15 bases between them. This CDR3 has 13 amino acids. Germline V gene sequence: CDR1 SGHTA, CDR2 FQGNSA. Here the CDR3 reads CASSLGGGIGYTF. The DNA of the CDR3 is TGTGCCAGCAGCCTAGGGGGAGGAATCGGCTACACCTTC.

This clone appeared a single time. The chain employs TRBV6-5 and TRBJ1-6, with D possibly TRBD1 on 5 matching bases. CDR3 length: 16 residues. Deletions cut 2 bases from V and 9 bases from J, with 17 bases between. Germline V gives CDR1 MNHEY, CDR2 SVGAGI. CDR3 region: CASSYEGGARRSPLHF. CDR3 nucleotides: TGTGCCAGCAGTTACGAAGGAGGGGCCCGACGTTCACCCCTCCACTTT.

This chain connects TRBV27 to TRBJ1-2, with D maybe TRBD1 (5 bases). Looked up from germline, CDR1 is MNHEY and CDR2 is SMNVEV (reference sequence). Trimming took 0 bases from V and 0 from J, leaving 8 bases between them. CDR3 size: 15 residues. The CDR3 is CASSLSGQPNYGYTF. The CDR3 bases are TGTGCCAGCAGTTTATCGGGGCAGCCTAACTATGGCTACACCTTC.

CDR3 protein: CASSVGAGVTETQYF. The CDR3 DNA reads TGTGCCAGTAGCGTCGGAGCGGGGGTAACAGAGACCCAGTACTTC. This chain uses TRBV19 with TRBJ2-5, with 8 bases that match TRBD2. Germline-derived CDR1 and CDR2 are LNHDA and SQIVND (reference sequence). The CDR3 runs 15 residues. V was pared by 6 bases and J by 4 bases, with 10 bases of the junction left unmatched.

The chain uses TRBV19 and TRBJ1-4; D call uncertain. CDR1 is LNHDA and CDR2 is SQIVND in the germline V gene (reference sequence). Trimming took 5 bases from V and 8 from J, leaving 18 bases between them. CDR3 size: 15 residues. In DNA, the CDR3 is TGTGCCAGTAGTCCCTTGACTGGGGAGAGGGAAAAACTGTTTTTT. Translation: CASSPLTGEREKLFF.

This chain uses TRBV10-3 with TRBJ1-1; D is ambiguous. V lost 5 bases to trimming and J lost 0 bases, with 13 bases between them. The CDR3 has 15 amino acids. Germline CDR1 reads ENHRY; CDR2 reads SYGVKD. The CDR3 DNA follows: TGTGCCATCAGTCCCTCGGGAGGGTTGAACACTGAAGCTTTCTTT. Its translation: CAISPSGGLNTEAFF.

The chain combines TRBV29-1 with TRBJ1-2; D ambiguous. V lost 7 bases to trimming and J lost 3 bases, with 9 bases between them. The CDR3 covers 11 residues. Germline assignment: CDR1 SQVTM and CDR2 ANQGSEA. In nucleotides, the CDR3 is TGCAGCGGTCTACGTGACTATGGCTACACCTTC. Protein sequence: CSGLRDYGYTF. Full variable domain (remainder filled in from reference TRBV29-1 and TRBJ1-2): SAVISQKPSRDICQRGTSLTIQCQVDSQVTMMFWYRQQPGQSLTLIATANQGSEATYESGFVIDKFPISRPNLTFSTLTVSNMSPEDSSIYLCSGLRDYGYTFGSGTRLTVV.